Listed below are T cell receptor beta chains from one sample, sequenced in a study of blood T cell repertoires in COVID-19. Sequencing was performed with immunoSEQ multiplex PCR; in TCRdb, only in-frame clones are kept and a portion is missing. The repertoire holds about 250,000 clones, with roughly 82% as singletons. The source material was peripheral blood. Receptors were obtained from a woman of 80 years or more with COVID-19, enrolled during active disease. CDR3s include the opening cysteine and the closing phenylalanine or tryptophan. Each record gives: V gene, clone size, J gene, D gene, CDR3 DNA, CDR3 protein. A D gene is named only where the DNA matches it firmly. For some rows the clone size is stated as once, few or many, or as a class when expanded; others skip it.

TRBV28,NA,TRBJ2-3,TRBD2,TGTGCCAGCAGTATCTTAGGAGGGAGGGACACAGATACGCAGTATTTT,CASSILGGRDTDTQYF
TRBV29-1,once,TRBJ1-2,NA,TGCAGCGTTGAAGCGGCGGCCAACTATGGCTACACCTTC,CSVEAAANYGYTF
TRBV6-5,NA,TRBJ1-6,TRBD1,TGTGCCAGCAGTTGGGGACAGGGGCTATATAATTCACCCCTCCACTTT,CASSWGQGLYNSPLHF
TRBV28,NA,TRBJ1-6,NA,TGTGCCAGCAGTTTGCCAGGGCGGAATTCACCCCTCCACTTT,CASSLPGRNSPLHF
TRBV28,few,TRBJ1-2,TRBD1,TGTGCCAGCAGTCCGGGGACAGGATTTAACTATGGCTACACCTTC,CASSPGTGFNYGYTF
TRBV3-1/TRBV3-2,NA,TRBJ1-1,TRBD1,TGTGCCAGCAGCCAGCCCGGACAGGGGGCTTCTGAAGCTTTCTTT,CASSQPGQGASEAFF
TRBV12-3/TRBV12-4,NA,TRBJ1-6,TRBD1,TGTGCCAGCAGTTCTGACAGGGGCGCACCCCTCCACTTT,CASSSDRGAPLHF
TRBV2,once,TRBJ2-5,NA,TGTGCCAGCGGAGTTCAAGAGACCCAGTACTTC,CASGVQETQYF
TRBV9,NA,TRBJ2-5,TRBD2,TGTGCCAGCTCCGGGAGGGGAGCGTCCCAAGAGACCCAGTACTTC,CASSGRGASQETQYF
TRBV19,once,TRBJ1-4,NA,TGTGCCAGTAGTATAGATCGTGGACAGCTTAATGAAAAACTGTTTTTT,CASSIDRGQLNEKLFF
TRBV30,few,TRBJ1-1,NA,TGTGCCTGGAAACAATACACTGAAGCTTTCTTT,CAWKQYTEAFF
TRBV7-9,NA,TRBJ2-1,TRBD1,TGTGCCAGCAGCTATCGACAGGGGGCGTACAATGAGCAGTTCTTC,CASSYRQGAYNEQFF
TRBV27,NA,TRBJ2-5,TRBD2,TGTGCCAGCAGCAGCGGGGGGAGGGAGACCCAGTACTTC,CASSSGGRETQYF
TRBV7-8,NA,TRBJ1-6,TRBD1,TGTGCCAGCAGCTTAGCTACCAGGGGGAGTAATTCACCCCTCCACTTT,CASSLATRGSNSPLHF
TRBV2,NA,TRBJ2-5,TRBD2,TGTGCCAGCAGTGAGATAGCGGGGCAAGAGACCCAGTACTTC,CASSEIAGQETQYF
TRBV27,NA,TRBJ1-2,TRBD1,TGTGCCAGCCAGGGGGCAGGGTATGGCTACACCTTC,CASQGAGYGYTF
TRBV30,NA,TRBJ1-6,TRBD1,TGTGCCTGCTATAAGCGCGGACAGGGGAATTCACCCCTCCACTTT,CACYKRGQGNSPLHF
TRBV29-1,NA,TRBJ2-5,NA,TGCAGCGTTGCGGCGGCTAGCCGGGAGACCCAGTACTTC,CSVAAASRETQYF
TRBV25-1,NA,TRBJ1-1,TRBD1,TGTGCCAGCAGTGCGGACAGGATCGTGAACACTGAAGCTTTCTTT,CASSADRIVNTEAFF
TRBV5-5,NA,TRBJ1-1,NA,TGTGCCAGCAGCCCCCAGGGAAGTTGGTCTGAAGCTTTCTTT,CASSPQGSWSEAFF
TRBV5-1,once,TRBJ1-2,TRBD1,TGCGCCAGCAGCTTTGGGCAGGGGGAGTCTTCTGGCTACACCTTC,CASSFGQGESSGYTF
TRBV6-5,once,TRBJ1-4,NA,TGTGCCAGCGGAAGGGGTACTAATGAAAAACTGTTTTTT,CASGRGTNEKLFF
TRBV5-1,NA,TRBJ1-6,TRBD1,TGCGCCAGCAGCTCCGGGACAGGGGGCATCGGGGCACCCCTCCACTTT,CASSSGTGGIGAPLHF
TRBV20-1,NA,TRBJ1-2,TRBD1,TGCAGTGCTAGTGGGACAGGATATGGCTACACCTTC,CSASGTGYGYTF
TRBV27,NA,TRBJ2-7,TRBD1,TGTGCCAGCCGAAGGGGGCAGGGAACCTACGAGCAGTACTTC,CASRRGQGTYEQYF
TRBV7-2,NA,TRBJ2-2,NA,TGTGCCAGCAGCCCTAGGGGGGGCGGGGGTACCGGGGAGCTGTTTTTT,CASSPRGGGGTGELFF
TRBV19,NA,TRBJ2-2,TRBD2,TGTGCCAGTAGTAAACCGGGACTAGCGGGGCGCGGGGAGCTGTTTTTT,CASSKPGLAGRGELFF
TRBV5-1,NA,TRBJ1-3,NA,TGCGCCAGCAGCCAAGGGGGGGATGGAAACACCATATATTTT,CASSQGGDGNTIYF
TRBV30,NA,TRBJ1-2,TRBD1,TGTGCCTGGAGGGGTCCGGGACAGTCATCCCCCAGGGATGGCTACACCTTC,CAWRGPGQSSPRDGYTF
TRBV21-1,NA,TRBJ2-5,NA,TGTGCCAGCAGCAAAGTCCCGGACAGGGGACAAGAGACCCAGTACTTC,CASSKVPDRGQETQYF
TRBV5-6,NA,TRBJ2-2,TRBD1,TGTGCCAGCAGCTGGGGACAGGTCCCCGCCTCCGGGGAGCTGTTTTTT,CASSWGQVPASGELFF
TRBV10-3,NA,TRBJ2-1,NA,TGTGCCATCAGTGTAGGGGACAATGAGCAGTTCTTC,CAISVGDNEQFF
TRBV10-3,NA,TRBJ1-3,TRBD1,TGTGCCACCCTAGACCGGGACAGGGGGCGAAACACCATATATTTT,CATLDRDRGRNTIYF
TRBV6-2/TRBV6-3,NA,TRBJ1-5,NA,TGTGCCAGCAGCCAGGACAGTCCACCCAATCAGCCCCAGCATTTT,CASSQDSPPNQPQHF
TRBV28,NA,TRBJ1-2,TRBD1,TGTGCCAGCAGTCGACAGGGGGCTCTGAGGTGGTATGGCTACACCTTC,CASSRQGALRWYGYTF
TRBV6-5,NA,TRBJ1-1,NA,TGTGCCAGCAGTTACCTTCCGAACACTGAAGCTTTCTTT,CASSYLPNTEAFF
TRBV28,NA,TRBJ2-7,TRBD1,TGTGCCAGCTCCCGGTGGGGACAGGGGTCGTACGAGCAGTACTTC,CASSRWGQGSYEQYF
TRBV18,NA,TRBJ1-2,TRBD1,TGTGCCAGCTCACTTGGGACAGGCTATGGCTACACCTTC,CASSLGTGYGYTF
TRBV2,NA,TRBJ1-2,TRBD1,TGTGCCAGCACTCCCCAAGGAACAGGGGCTAACTATGGCTACACCTTC,CASTPQGTGANYGYTF
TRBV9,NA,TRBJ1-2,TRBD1,TGTGCCAGCAGCCCTCGACAGGGGGACGCGGGAAGCTACACCTTC,CASSPRQGDAGSYTF
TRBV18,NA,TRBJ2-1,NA,TGTGCCAGCTCACCTTCGGCGGATACCTACAATGAGCAGTTCTTC,CASSPSADTYNEQFF
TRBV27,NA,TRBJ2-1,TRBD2,TGTGCCAGCAGTTTGCCGACTAGCGGGGCATCCTACAATGAGCAGTTCTTC,CASSLPTSGASYNEQFF
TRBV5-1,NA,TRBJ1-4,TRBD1,TGCGCCAGCTCCCTGACAGGGGACTTACGTGAAAAACTGTTTTTT,CASSLTGDLREKLFF
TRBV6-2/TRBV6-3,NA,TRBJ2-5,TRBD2,TGTGCCAGCAGTTACGGGGCTAGCGGGGATTCGGAGACCCAGTACTTC,CASSYGASGDSETQYF
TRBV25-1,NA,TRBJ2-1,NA,TGTGCCAGCGCTCGAGGTTACTACAATGAGCAGTTCTTC,CASARGYYNEQFF
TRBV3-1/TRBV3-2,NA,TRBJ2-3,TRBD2,TGTGCCAGCAGCCAAGAGGTAGCGGGGGGCGGGGATACGCAGTATTTT,CASSQEVAGGGDTQYF
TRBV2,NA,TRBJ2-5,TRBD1,TGTGCCAGCAGGGACAGGGGGCGAGGTGAAGAGACCCAGTACTTC,CASRDRGRGEETQYF
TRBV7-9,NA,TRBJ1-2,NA,TGTGCCAGCAGCTTTAGTGGCAGGGTGGATGGCTACACCTTC,CASSFSGRVDGYTF
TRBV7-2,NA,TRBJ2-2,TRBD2,TGTGCCAGCAGCTTGCAAGGACCGGGGGGGTACACCGGGGAGCTGTTTTTT,CASSLQGPGGYTGELFF
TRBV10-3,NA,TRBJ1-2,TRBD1,TGTGCCATCACCTTGGGACAGGGCAACTATGGCTACACCTTC,CAITLGQGNYGYTF
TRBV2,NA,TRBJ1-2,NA,TGTGCCAGCAGTGAACAGGGGCACTATGGCTACACCTTC,CASSEQGHYGYTF
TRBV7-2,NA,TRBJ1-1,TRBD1,TGTGCCAGCAGCTTTCAGGGGGTGAACACTGAAGCTTTCTTT,CASSFQGVNTEAFF
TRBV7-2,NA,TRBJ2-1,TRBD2,TGTGCCAGCAGCTCCTCTAGCGGGGTAGACAATGAGCAGTTCTTC,CASSSSSGVDNEQFF
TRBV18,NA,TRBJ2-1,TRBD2,TGTGCCAGCTCACTCGGACTAGCGGGGGGGGCTGAGCAGTTCTTC,CASSLGLAGGAEQFF
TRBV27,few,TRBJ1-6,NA,TGTGCCAGCAGTTTATCACAGTATAATTCACCCCTCCACTTT,CASSLSQYNSPLHF
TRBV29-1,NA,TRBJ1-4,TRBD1,TGCAGCGTGCAGGGGGCGGAAACTAATGAAAAACTGTTTTTT,CSVQGAETNEKLFF
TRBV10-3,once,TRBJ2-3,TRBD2,TGTGCCATCAGGTCCGGGACTAGCGGGGGGTTTGATACGCAGTATTTT,CAIRSGTSGGFDTQYF
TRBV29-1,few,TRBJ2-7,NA,TGCAGCGCGCAAGCACAGGGAAGCTCCTACGAGCAGTACTTC,CSAQAQGSSYEQYF
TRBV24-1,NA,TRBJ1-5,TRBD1,TGTGCCACCAGTGAGGGTCAGGACAGGGGGCGGTATCAGCCCCAGCATTTT,CATSEGQDRGRYQPQHF
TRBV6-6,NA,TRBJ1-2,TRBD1,TGTGCCGCTTCCGACAGGGGGCTAATCTATGGCTACACCTTC,CAASDRGLIYGYTF